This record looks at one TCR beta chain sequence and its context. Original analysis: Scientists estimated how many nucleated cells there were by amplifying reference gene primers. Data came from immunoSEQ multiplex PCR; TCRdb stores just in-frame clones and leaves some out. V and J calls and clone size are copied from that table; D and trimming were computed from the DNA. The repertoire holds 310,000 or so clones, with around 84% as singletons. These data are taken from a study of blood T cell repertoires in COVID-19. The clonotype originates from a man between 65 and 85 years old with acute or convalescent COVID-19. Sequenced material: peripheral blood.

The CDR3 loop is CASSRRTASTYEQYF. CDR3 sequence (DNA): TGTGCCAGCAGTCGAAGGACAGCTTCTACCTACGAGCAGTACTTC. The V call is TRBV28, the J call TRBJ2-7; perhaps TRBD1 as D (6 bases). The CDR3 length is 15 residues. Germline CDR1 reads MDHEN; CDR2 reads SYDVKM. The V and J ends lost 5 bases and 2 bases respectively, with 16 bases between them. The whole variable domain, remainder taken from reference TRBV28 and TRBJ2-7, is DVKVTQSSRYLVKRTGEKVFLECVQDMDHENMFWYRQDPGLGLRLIYFSYDVKMKEKGDIPEGYSVSREKKERFSLILESASTNQTSMYLCASSRRTASTYEQYFGPGTRLTVT.